The 24 T cell receptor beta chains listed next were all sequenced from one sample in a study of shared clonotypes between healthy human individuals. Assay used: immunoSEQ multiplex PCR; TCRdb lists only in-frame clones, some missing. The sample yields around 940,000 clones, roughly 72% seen once. Sequencing input: memory CD4+ T cells sorted from blood. Noted subset: CD45RA-negative fraction. The source of these receptors is a man in his late teens or twenties in good health.

V is TRBV9 and J is TRBJ1-2, with 10 nucleotides matching TRBD1. This CDR3 is 16 amino acids long. V trimming: 4 bases; J trimming: 7 bases; junction bases outside the gene matches: 13. CDR1 is SGDLS and CDR2 is YYNGEE in the germline V gene. The CDR3 spells CASSPGPTGGVGGYTF. CDR3 in DNA: TGTGCCAGCAGCCCCGGGCCGACAGGGGGCGTGGGTGGCTACACCTTC.

On this clone itself: The sample has other DNA sequences that encode this CDR3 too. The chain uses TRBV5-1 and TRBJ1-3, with D perhaps matching TRBD1 (6 bases). V was shortened by 0 bases and J by 3 bases, with 13 bases between the two germline ends. The germline V gene encodes CDR1 SGHRS and CDR2 YFSETQ. The CDR3 extends over 16 amino acids. The chain's CDR3 is CASSLGPGGVGNTIYF. DNA of the CDR3: TGCGCCAGCAGCTTGGGCCCGGGGGGCGTTGGAAACACCATATATTTT. Drawing the rest from reference TRBV5-1 and TRBJ1-3, the complete variable domain is KAGVTQTPRYLIKTRGQQVTLSCSPISGHRSVSWYQQTPGQGLQFLFEYFSETQRNKGNFPGRFSGRQFSNSRSEMNVSTLELGDSALYLCASSLGPGGVGNTIYFGEGSWLTVV.

This clone occurred once. V gene TRBV2 combines with J gene TRBJ1-1; D possibly corresponds to TRBD1 (5 bases). CDR1 is SNHLY, CDR2 FYNNEI, per germline. The CDR3 extends over 13 amino acids. Trimming removed 7 bases at V and 6 bases at J, with 15 bases between. CDR3 bases: TGTGCCAGCACTGGGCAGGGAGGTCCTGAAGCTTTCTTT. Its translation is CASTGQGGPEAFF.

About this clone: The sample contains more than one DNA sequence encoding this CDR3. This chain connects TRBV10-3 to TRBJ2-3, with 7 bases fitting TRBD2. This CDR3 is built from 13 residues. Trimming at V came to 4 bases and at J to 3 bases, leaving 1 base not matched to a gene. Germline V gives CDR1 ENHRY, CDR2 SYGVKD. The CDR3 region is CAISAGGTDTQYF. The CDR3 nucleotides are TGTGCCATCAGTGCGGGGGGTACAGATACGCAGTATTTT.

This chain links TRBV30 with TRBJ2-3; D gene unclear. Germline values: CDR1 GTSNPN, CDR2 SVGIG (reference sequence). The CDR3 is 11 amino acids. Trimming removed 3 bases at V and 6 bases at J, with 7 bases between. The CDR3 sequence: CAWSIGDTQYF. CDR3 DNA: TGTGCCTGGAGCATAGGCGATACGCAGTATTTT.

This chain uses TRBV9 with TRBJ2-7; the D gene is possibly TRBD2 (5 bases). V dropped 0 bases and J dropped 2 bases, with 12 bases sitting between them. The length of the CDR3 is 15 residues. CDR1 SGDLS and CDR2 YYNGEE come from the germline V gene. CDR3 sequence reads: CASSVGRDSPYEQYF. The DNA for the CDR3 is TGTGCCAGCAGCGTAGGACGGGATAGCCCCTACGAGCAGTACTTC.

Regarding this clone: Additional DNA sequences in this sample encode the identical CDR3. The chain couples TRBV29-1 to TRBJ2-1; the D gene is possibly TRBD2 (6 bases). Trimming shortened V by 4 bases and J by 0 bases, and 7 bases separated the two germline ends. CDR1 SQVTM and CDR2 ANQGSEA come from the germline V gene. This CDR3 region has 13 residues. The CDR3 DNA reads as TGCAGCGTTGCCGGGGGCTCCTACAATGAGCAGTTCTTC. It specifies CSVAGGSYNEQFF.

V and J are TRBV11-3 and TRBJ2-2; D not certain. The CDR3 runs 12 residues. Looked up from germline, CDR1 is SGHNT and CDR2 is YENEEA. Trimming cost V 0 bases and J 10 bases, with 6 bases left between them. CDR3 loop: CASSLDRMELFF. The CDR3 nucleotides read TGTGCCAGCAGCTTAGACAGGATGGAGCTGTTTTTT. The full variable domain, its missing parts supplied by reference TRBV11-3 and TRBJ2-2, is EAGVVQSPRYKIIEKKQPVAFWCNPISGHNTLYWYLQNLGQGPELLIRYENEEAVDDSQLPKDRFSAERLKGVDSTLKIQPAELGDSAVYLCASSLDRMELFFGEGSRLTVL.

This chain connects TRBV18 to TRBJ1-2; 9 nucleotides line up with TRBD1. The junction had 5 bases not matched to a gene; V was cut back by 3 bases and J by 0 bases. The CDR3 extends over 16 amino acids. Germline V CDR1 and CDR2: KGHSH, LQKENI. CDR3 sequence (DNA): TGTGCCAGCTCACCTTCCGGGACAGGGACTAACTATGGCTACACCTTC. Translated, it gives CASSPSGTGTNYGYTF.

Regarding this clone: The sample contains more than one DNA sequence encoding this CDR3. CDR3 sequence: CASSGSYEQYF. Here the CDR3 DNA reads TGTGCCAGCAGTGGGTCCTACGAGCAGTACTTC. The chain joins TRBV6-5 to TRBJ2-7; D is unclear. V was cut by 5 bases and J by 1 base, with 3 bases left in between. Germline V gene sequence: CDR1 MNHEY, CDR2 SVGAGI. The CDR3 totals 11 residues.

In the case of this clone: Within the sample, other DNA sequences also encode this same CDR3. V gene TRBV7-2 combines with J gene TRBJ2-1, with 7 bases aligning to TRBD2. The CDR3 runs 12 residues. In germline, CDR1 is SGHTA, CDR2 FQGNSA. V lost 0 bases and J lost 10; bases outside the gene matches: 0. The CDR3 DNA is TGTGCCAGCAGCTTAGCCGGGAGGGAGCAGTTCTTC. Translated: CASSLAGREQFF.

The CDR3 sequence: CASSQDENRVLPGYTF. CDR3 bases: TGCGCCAGCAGCCAAGATGAGAACAGAGTTCTCCCTGGCTACACCTTC. V is TRBV4-1 and J is TRBJ1-2; D uncertain. Germline V gives CDR1 MGHRA, CDR2 YSYEKL. The CDR3 totals 16 residues. V was trimmed by 0 bases and J by 7 bases, leaving 18 bases between them.

There are a few counts of this clone. The chain uses TRBV6-5 and TRBJ1-2; D remains ambiguous. V gave up 2 bases and J gave up 10 bases, with 14 bases separating them. The CDR3 length is 13 residues. The germline CDR1 and CDR2 sequences are MNHEY and SVGAGI. The CDR3 here is CASSYVSGSHYTF. The CDR3 DNA sequence: TGTGCCAGCAGTTACGTCTCAGGTTCACACTACACCTTC.

The rearrangement joins TRBV28 to TRBJ1-4, with D tentatively TRBD1 (5 bases). CDR3 length: 16 residues. The V end was cut by 3 bases, the J end by 7 bases, with 18 bases between. Germline lookup yields CDR1 MDHEN and CDR2 SYDVKM. CDR3: CASSFLLRVGSEKLFF. Here the CDR3 DNA reads TGTGCCAGCAGTTTTCTGCTCAGGGTGGGGAGTGAAAAACTGTTTTTT.

The chain recombines TRBV5-1 with TRBJ1-4; tentative D call: TRBD1 (5 bases). Trimming removed 0 bases from V and 4 bases from J, with 10 bases in between. CDR1 and CDR2 from the germline V gene are SGHRS and YFSETQ. The CDR3 runs to 15 residues. CDR3 in amino acids: CASSLEGRINEKLFF. The CDR3 nucleotides are TGCGCCAGCAGCTTGGAGGGACGGATTAATGAAAAACTGTTTTTT.

About this clone: Relative to the germline gene, one junction end is altered; a read error may explain this. This chain links TRBV6-5 with TRBJ2-2; 10 positions agree with TRBD1. Looked up from germline, CDR1 is MNHEY and CDR2 is SVGAGI. CDR3 size: 15 residues. The CDR3, as DNA: TGTGCCAGCAGGAAGGACAGGGGGAACGCCGGGGAGCTGTTTTTT. This gives the protein CASRKDRGNAGELFF.

V gene TRBV5-5 combines with J gene TRBJ1-4; D remains unclear. This CDR3 is built from 15 residues. The ends were cut back, 0 bases at V and 8 bases at J, with 14 bases in the middle. Germline V gene sequence: CDR1 SGHKS, CDR2 YYEKEE (reference sequence). The CDR3 bases are TGTGCCAGCAGCTTGGAGATCGCGTCGGCGGAAAAACTGTTTTTT. Translating gives CASSLEIASAEKLFF.

The rearrangement links TRBV7-2 to TRBJ1-6, with a tentative D call TRBD1 (5 bases). The CDR3 length is 14 residues. Trimming removed 3 bases from V and 12 bases from J, with 15 bases in between. The germline CDR1 and CDR2 sequences are SGHTA and FQGNSA. CDR3 coding DNA: TGTGCCAGCAGCTTTCTAGGGGCCGGGGGACCCCTCCACTTT. It specifies CASSFLGAGGPLHF. The whole variable domain, remainder taken from reference TRBV7-2 and TRBJ1-6, is GAGVSQSPSNKVTEKGKDVELRCDPISGHTALYWYRQSLGQGLEFLIYFQGNSAPDKSGLPSDRFSAERTGGSVSTLTIQRTQQEDSAVYLCASSFLGAGGPLHFGNGTRLTVT.

This sequence joins TRBV7-2 and TRBJ2-1; 11 positions match TRBD2. The V and J ends lost 4 bases and 1 base, in that order; junction bases with no gene match: 9. Germline assignment: CDR1 SGHTA and CDR2 FQGNSA. This CDR3 spans 18 amino acids. The CDR3 loop is CASSYPLAGGRSYNEQFF. In nucleotides, the CDR3 is TGTGCCAGCAGCTACCCGCTAGCGGGAGGTAGGTCCTACAATGAGCAGTTCTTC.

The rearrangement links TRBV7-9 to TRBJ2-7; no definite D call. Looked up from germline, CDR1 is SEHNR and CDR2 is FQNEAQ (reference sequence). CDR3 length equals 14 residues. V was pared by 4 bases and J by 3 bases, with 13 bases between. CDR3 protein: CASSSAVEDYEQYF. CDR3 DNA sequence: TGTGCCAGCAGCTCCGCGGTAGAAGACTACGAGCAGTACTTC. Using reference TRBV7-9 and TRBJ2-7 for the parts outside the CDR3, the full variable domain is DTGVSQNPRHKITKRGQNVTFRCDPISEHNRLYWYRQTLGQGPEFLTYFQNEAQLEKSRLLSDRFSAERPKGSFSTLEIQRTEQGDSAMYLCASSSAVEDYEQYFGPGTRLTVT.

This chain links TRBV19 with TRBJ1-2, with D tentatively TRBD1 (6 bases). V lost 6 bases, J lost 2 bases, and 16 bases lay in between. The CDR3 runs to 15 residues. Germline V lookup: CDR1 LNHDA, CDR2 SQIVND (reference sequence). The CDR3 region is CASSSSRGQNYGYTF. The CDR3, as DNA: TGTGCCAGTAGCTCCTCCAGGGGCCAGAACTATGGCTACACCTTC.

The chain combines TRBV5-6 with TRBJ2-3, with 14 bases matching TRBD2. This CDR3 is built from 19 residues. The V gene end was trimmed by 2 bases and the J gene end by 0 bases; junction bases not matched to a gene: 8. Germline CDR1 SGHDT, CDR2 YYEEEE. The CDR3, as DNA: TGTGCCAGCAGCTTCCGGACTAGCGGGGGGAGAGCTAGCACAGATACGCAGTATTTT. Translated, it gives CASSFRTSGGRASTDTQYF.

The V gene is TRBV6-5, the J gene TRBJ2-5; TRBD1 agrees at 7 bases. J was trimmed by 5 bases and V by 5 bases; bases with no gene match: 8. This CDR3 contains 14 residues. Germline assignment: CDR1 MNHEY and CDR2 SVGAGI. The CDR3 region is CASSPPGQRETQYF. Here the CDR3 DNA reads TGTGCCAGCAGTCCGCCGGGACAGAGGGAGACCCAGTACTTC.

The V and J genes are TRBV7-6 and TRBJ2-5; 14 bases are a match to TRBD2. J was trimmed by 5 bases and V by 4 bases; bases with no gene match: 9. CDR1 is SGHVS, CDR2 FNYEAQ, per germline. The length of the CDR3 is 17 residues. The CDR3 nucleotides are TGTGCCAGCAGCTCTCAGGGACTAGCGGGAGTTGGGGAGACCCAGTACTTC. It encodes CASSSQGLAGVGETQYF.